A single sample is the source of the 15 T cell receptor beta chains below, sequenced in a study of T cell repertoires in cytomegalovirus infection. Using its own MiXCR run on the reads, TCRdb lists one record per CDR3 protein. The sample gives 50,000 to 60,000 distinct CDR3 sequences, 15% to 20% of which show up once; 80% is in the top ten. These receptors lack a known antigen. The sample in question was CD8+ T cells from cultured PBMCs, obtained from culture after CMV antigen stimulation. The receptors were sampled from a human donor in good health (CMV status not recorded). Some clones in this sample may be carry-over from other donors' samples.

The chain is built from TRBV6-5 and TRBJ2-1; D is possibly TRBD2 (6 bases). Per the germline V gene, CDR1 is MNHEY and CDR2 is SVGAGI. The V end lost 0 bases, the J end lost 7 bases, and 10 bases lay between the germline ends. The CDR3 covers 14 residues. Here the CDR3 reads CASSYSSGPNEQFF. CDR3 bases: TGTGCCAGCAGTTACTCGAGCGGGCCAAATGAGCAGTTCTTC.

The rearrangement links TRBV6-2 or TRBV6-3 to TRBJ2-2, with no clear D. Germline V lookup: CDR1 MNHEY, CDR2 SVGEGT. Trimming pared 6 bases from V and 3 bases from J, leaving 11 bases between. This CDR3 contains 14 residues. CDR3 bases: TGTGCCAGCAGCAGACGTAGGGACACCGGGGAGCTGTTTTTT. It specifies CASSRRRDTGELFF.

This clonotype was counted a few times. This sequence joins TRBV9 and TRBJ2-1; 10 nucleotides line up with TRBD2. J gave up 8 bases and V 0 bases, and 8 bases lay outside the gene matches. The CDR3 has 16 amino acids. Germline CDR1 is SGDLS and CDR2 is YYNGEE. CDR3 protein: CASSVAKRGGGYEQFF. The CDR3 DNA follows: TGTGCCAGCAGCGTAGCCAAGCGGGGGGGCGGGTATGAGCAGTTCTTC. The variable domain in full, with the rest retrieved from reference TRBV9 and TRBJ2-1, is DSGVTQTPKHLITATGQRVTLRCSPRSGDLSVYWYQQSLDQGLQFLIQYYNGEERAKGNILERFSAQQFPDLHSELNLSSLELGDSALYFCASSVAKRGGGYEQFFGPGTRLTVL.

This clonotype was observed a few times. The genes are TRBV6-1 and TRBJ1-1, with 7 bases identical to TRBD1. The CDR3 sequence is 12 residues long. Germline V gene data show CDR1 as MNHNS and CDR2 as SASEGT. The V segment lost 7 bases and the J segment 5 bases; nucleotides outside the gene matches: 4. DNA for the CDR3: TGTGCCAGCAAGAGGGGGCTTACTGAAGCTTTCTTT. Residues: CASKRGLTEAFF.

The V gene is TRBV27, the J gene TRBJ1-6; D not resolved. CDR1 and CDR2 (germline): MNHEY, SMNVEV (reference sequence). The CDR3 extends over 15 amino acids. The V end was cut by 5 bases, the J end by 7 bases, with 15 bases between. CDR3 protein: CASSHGVAQNSPLHF. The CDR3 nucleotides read TGTGCCAGCAGTCACGGTGTGGCACAGAATTCACCCCTCCACTTT.

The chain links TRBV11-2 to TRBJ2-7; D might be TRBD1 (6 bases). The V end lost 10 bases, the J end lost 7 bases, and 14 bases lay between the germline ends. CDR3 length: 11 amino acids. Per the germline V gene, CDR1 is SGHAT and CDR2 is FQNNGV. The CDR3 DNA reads TGTGCCACCCACGATAGGGGGGAGCAGTACTTC. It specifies CATHDRGEQYF.

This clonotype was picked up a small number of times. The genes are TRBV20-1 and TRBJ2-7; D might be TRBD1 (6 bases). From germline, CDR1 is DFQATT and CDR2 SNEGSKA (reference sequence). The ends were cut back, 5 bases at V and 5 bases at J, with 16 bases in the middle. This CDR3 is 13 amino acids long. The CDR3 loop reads CSAPWTARNEQYF. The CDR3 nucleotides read TGCAGTGCTCCTTGGACAGCTCGGAACGAGCAGTACTTC.

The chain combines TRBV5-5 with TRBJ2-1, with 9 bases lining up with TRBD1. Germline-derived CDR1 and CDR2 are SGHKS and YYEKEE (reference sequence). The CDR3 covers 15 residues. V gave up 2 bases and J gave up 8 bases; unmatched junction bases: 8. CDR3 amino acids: CASSFGQGTGYEQFF. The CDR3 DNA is TGTGCCAGCAGCTTCGGACAGGGGACTGGCTATGAGCAGTTCTTC.

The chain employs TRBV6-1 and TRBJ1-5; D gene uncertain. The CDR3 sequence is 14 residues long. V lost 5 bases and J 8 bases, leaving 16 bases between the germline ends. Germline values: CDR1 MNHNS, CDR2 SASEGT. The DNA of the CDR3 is TGTGCCAGCAGTTACCTTTCCCGAGGTGAGCCCCAGCATTTT. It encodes CASSYLSRGEPQHF.

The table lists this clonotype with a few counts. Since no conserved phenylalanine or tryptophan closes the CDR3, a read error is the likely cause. The CDR3 sequence: CASSYSRSRSNQPQHL. The CDR3 DNA reads TGTGCCAGCAGTTACTCGCGGTCACGGAGCAATCAGCCCCAGCATCTT. The chain has TRBV6-8 and TRBJ1-5; no definite D call. The germline CDR1 and CDR2 sequences are MNHGY and SAAAGT. Trimming took 0 bases from V and 1 from J, leaving 10 bases between them. This CDR3 comprises 16 residues.

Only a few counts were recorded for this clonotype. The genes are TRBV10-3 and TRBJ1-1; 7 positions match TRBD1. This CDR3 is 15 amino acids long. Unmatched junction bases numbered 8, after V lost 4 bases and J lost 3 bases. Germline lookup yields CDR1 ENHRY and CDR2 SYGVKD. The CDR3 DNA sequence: TGTGCCATCAGTGCAGGTGACAGGGCCGACACTGAAGCTTTCTTT. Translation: CAISAGDRADTEAFF.

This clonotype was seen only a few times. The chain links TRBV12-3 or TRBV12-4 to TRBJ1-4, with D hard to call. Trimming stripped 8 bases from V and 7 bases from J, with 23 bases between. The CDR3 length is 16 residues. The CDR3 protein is CASGLRSGLRTEKLFF. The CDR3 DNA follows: TGTGCCAGCGGACTGAGATCCGGTCTACGCACTGAAAAACTGTTTTTT.

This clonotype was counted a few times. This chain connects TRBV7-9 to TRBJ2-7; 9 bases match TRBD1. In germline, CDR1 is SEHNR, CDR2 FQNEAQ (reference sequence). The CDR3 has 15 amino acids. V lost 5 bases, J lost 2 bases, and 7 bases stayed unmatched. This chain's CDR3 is CASSGRRQGAYEQYF. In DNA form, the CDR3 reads TGTGCCAGCAGCGGACGTCGACAGGGGGCCTACGAGCAGTACTTC.

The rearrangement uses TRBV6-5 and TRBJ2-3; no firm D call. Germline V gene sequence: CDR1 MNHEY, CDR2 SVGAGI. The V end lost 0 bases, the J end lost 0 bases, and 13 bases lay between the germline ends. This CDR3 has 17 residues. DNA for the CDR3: TGTGCCAGCAGTTACTCGCGGCTTTATGCTAGCACAGATACGCAGTATTTT. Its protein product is CASSYSRLYASTDTQYF.

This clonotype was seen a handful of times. DNA for the CDR3: TGTGCCAGCAGCCGTGGGGGACAGGACCACTACGAGCAGTACTTC. Translated, it gives CASSRGGQDHYEQYF. The chain employs TRBV11-2 and TRBJ2-7; 8 nucleotides match TRBD1. The trim removed 5 bases at V and 3 bases at J, leaving 9 bases unmatched. CDR3 length: 15 amino acids. CDR1 SGHAT and CDR2 FQNNGV come from the germline V gene.